These 11 T cell receptor beta chains originate from one sample sequenced in a study of naive and memory T cell subsets. Both TRBC1 and TRBC2 were covered by a beta constant-region primer of two equimolar oligonucleotides. TCRdb reprocessed the UMI-ligation and nested PCR reads via MiXCR and lists one record per CDR3 protein. This table holds 120,000 to 150,000 distinct CDR3 sequences, about a sixth found once. Sequenced material: naive CD4+ T cells from blood. These receptors were taken from a human donor in good health.

This clonotype appeared a few times. This sequence joins TRBV5-1 and TRBJ2-7; TRBD1 matches 9 bases. Germline values: CDR1 SGHRS, CDR2 YFSETQ. CDR3 length: 12 residues. V trimming: 4 bases; J trimming: 6 bases; junction bases outside the gene matches: 2. The CDR3 bases are TGCGCCAGCAGCAGGACAGGGGCCGAGCAGTACTTC. Translated, it gives CASSRTGAEQYF.

This chain links TRBV4-3 with TRBJ2-7; 15 nucleotides match TRBD2. V lost 4 bases to trimming and J lost 2 bases; unmatched junction nucleotides: 3. The CDR3 runs 16 residues. From germline, CDR1 is LGHNA and CDR2 YSLEER. As DNA, the CDR3 is TGCGCCAGCAGCCTAGGACTAGCGGGAGGGCCCTACGAGCAGTACTTC. This sequence encodes CASSLGLAGGPYEQYF.

The CDR3 DNA is TGCAGCGTTGAAAACAGGGGGGATTCAGATACGCAGTATTTT. Protein: CSVENRGDSDTQYF. V and J are TRBV29-1 and TRBJ2-3, with 8 bases aligning to TRBD1. This CDR3 region has 14 residues. V trimming: 2 bases; J trimming: 4 bases; junction bases outside the gene matches: 5. Germline values: CDR1 SQVTM, CDR2 ANQGSEA.

The chain links TRBV5-4 to TRBJ2-1; no reliable D call. V shed 4 bases and J shed 2 bases, with 19 bases lying between them. The CDR3 covers 17 residues. Germline CDR1 is SGHNT and CDR2 is YYREEE (reference sequence). CDR3 protein: CASSPSTGLGAYNEQFF. CDR3 in DNA: TGTGCCAGCAGCCCATCGACCGGGCTAGGCGCCTACAATGAGCAGTTCTTC.

This clonotype was seen many times. The chain employs TRBV7-2 and TRBJ2-3; D is ambiguous. Looked up from germline, CDR1 is SGHTA and CDR2 is FQGNSA. V was shortened by 2 bases and J by 0 bases, with 6 bases between the two germline ends. This CDR3 has 14 amino acids. DNA for the CDR3: TGTGCCAGCAGCTTACGGCAGAGCACAGATACGCAGTATTTT. It encodes CASSLRQSTDTQYF.

V gene TRBV12-3 or TRBV12-4 combines with J gene TRBJ1-5; 9 nucleotides match TRBD1. Losses at the gene ends were 5 bases for V and 4 bases for J; bases not matched to a gene: 9. This CDR3 comprises 16 residues. The CDR3 DNA reads as TGTGCCAGCAGTCCCCAGCGGGACAGGGTAAATCAGCCCCAGCATTTT. As protein: CASSPQRDRVNQPQHF.

This rearrangement joins TRBV19 to TRBJ1-3; no clear D gene. The CDR3 has 17 residues. From germline, CDR1 is LNHDA and CDR2 SQIVND (reference sequence). Trimming removed 7 bases from V and 2 bases from J, with 21 bases in between. The CDR3 DNA reads as TGTGCCAGTACCCCGGGGAGGGAGGCACTCGCTGGAAACACCATATATTTT. Residues: CASTPGREALAGNTIYF.

The CDR3 DNA follows: TGTGCCAGCAGCGCACGGACAGGGGGCCAAGAGACCCAGTACTTC. As protein: CASSARTGGQETQYF. This chain links TRBV7-3 with TRBJ2-5, with TRBD1 identical over 10 bases. Trimming removed 5 bases from V and 1 base from J; junction bases left unmatched: 4. The CDR3 runs to 15 residues. Per the germline V gene, CDR1 is SGHTA and CDR2 is FQGTGA. Combining the CDR3 with reference TRBV7-3 and TRBJ2-5 gives the whole variable domain GAGVSQTPSNKVTEKGKYVELRCDPISGHTALYWYRQSLGQGPEFLIYFQGTGAADDSGLPNDRFFAVRPEGSVSTLKIQRTERGDSAVYLCASSARTGGQETQYFGPGTRLLVL.

This clonotype was detected a few times. The chain uses TRBV29-1 and TRBJ2-7; no definite D call. This CDR3 comprises 12 residues. With 3 bases removed from V and 2 bases from J, the gap between germline ends came to 8 bases. Germline loops: CDR1 SQVTM, CDR2 ANQGSEA. The CDR3 loop reads CSVEAATYEQYF. CDR3 nucleotides: TGCAGCGTTGAGGCAGCCACCTACGAGCAGTACTTC.

This clonotype was picked up a small number of times. V and J are TRBV28 and TRBJ2-1, with 7 bases matching TRBD1. The CDR3 loop spans 14 amino acids. Germline lookup yields CDR1 MDHEN and CDR2 SYDVKM. V shed 5 bases, J shed 0 bases, and the junction held 1 base outside the gene matches. Written as DNA, the CDR3 is TGTGCCAGCAGTACAGGGGACTCCTACAATGAGCAGTTCTTC. It translates to CASSTGDSYNEQFF. Full variable domain (rest looked up from reference TRBV28 and TRBJ2-1): DVKVTQSSRYLVKRTGEKVFLECVQDMDHENMFWYRQDPGLGLRLIYFSYDVKMKEKGDIPEGYSVSREKKERFSLILESASTNQTSMYLCASSTGDSYNEQFFGPGTRLTVL.

This clonotype was picked up a small number of times. The rearrangement joins TRBV9 to TRBJ2-5, with D tentatively TRBD1 (6 bases). V was cut by 3 bases and J by 4 bases, with 10 bases left in between. CDR1 is SGDLS, CDR2 YYNGEE, per germline. The CDR3 runs 13 residues. CDR3 region: CASSGIRGETQYF. The CDR3 DNA is TGTGCCAGCAGCGGGATCAGGGGAGAGACCCAGTACTTC.